This T cell receptor beta chain was obtained from a study of T cells in Graves' hyperthyroidism and ophthalmopathy (dated by TCRdb to the late 2010s). At the level of the whole study: Peripheral blood samples were taken at the time of initial diagnosis, prior to any treatment. The 75 to 100 discovery patients were randomly split 7:3 into training and test sets. Prospective prediction of ophthalmopathy was tested in an independent validation cohort of 18 to 20 hyperthyroidism patients and roughly 16 patients who later progressed to ophthalmopathy. The study also compared thyroid tissue and blood T-cell repertoires from over 5 Graves' hyperthyroidism patients. Following sampling, methimazole starting at 30 mg daily was given to hyperthyroidism patients, and high-dose intravenous methylprednisolone was given to ophthalmopathy patients. The paper describes TCR Vbeta CDR3 sequencing of roughly 130 peripheral blood samples, made up of some 42 ophthalmopathy patients, more than 70 hyperthyroidism patients and some 17 progressor patients. To identify distinguishing TCR V-J signatures, a discovery cohort of around 100 patients was used, comprising some 45 with Graves' ophthalmopathy and under 60 with stable Graves' hyperthyroidism.

Comment on this clonotype: The clone's antigen remains unknown. Base quality data are lacking; no much larger clone is found one base away.

Ophthalmopathy patients had moderately to severely active disease, with a Clinical Activity Score of 3 or more, a NOSPECS grade of 4 or more, and a disease duration of less than 3 months. Patients with uncontrolled infections, other autoimmune diseases, pregnancy or lactation were excluded. Diagnoses were based on clinical symptoms, serum thyroxine and TRAb, thyroid ultrasound and orbital computed tomography. Ficoll-Paque density gradient centrifugation was used to isolate PBMCs from under 11 ml of fresh peripheral blood. Total RNA was extracted with Trizol reagent, and quality was checked on an Agilent 2100 Bioanalyzer. Trimming takes 1 base from V and 11 bases from J, and the germline ends sit 12 bases apart. The CDR3, cysteine through phenylalanine, is 13 amino acids long. CDR3 DNA only is kept here, 39 bases in frame from base 1. The TCR beta CDR3 regions were amplified from RNA transcripts. A first-round RT-PCR of the TCR CDR3 used the HTBI primer set with the Qiagen OneStep RT-PCR kit. Libraries were constructed in a second round of multiplex PCR, after which size selection and purification were performed. Paired-end sequencing of the libraries was performed with 100 bp reads on an Illumina HiSeq2000. The paper's data handling went like this. SOAPnuke was used to process the raw data, with reads discarded if the reads contained adapters or uncalled bases, had a mean Phred below 15, or lacked an exact constant-primer or identifier match. COPE v1.2.5 was used to merge high-quality paired reads, and clonotypes were defined as unique nucleotide sequences. MiTCR v1.1 was used to align the clonotypes against IMGT TRBV, TRBD and TRBJ reference segments. Only V-J combinations with frequency above 0.0001, covering 99% to 99.2% of repertoires, were analysed. The TCS score was defined as the ratio of F50 (clonal expansion) to E x V (chaos), calculated using BLOSUM62-based TCRdist between CDR3 peptides within each V-J. Welch's t-statistics and random forest reduced 500 to 550 V-J features to 13, which were used in a naive Bayes classifier (R e1071). The raw public data were reprocessed by TCRdb itself: fastp quality trimming at Q25, MiXCR clonotype calling, in-frame beta chains only. Rows matching on CDR3 protein sequence are summarized as one entry with the most common DNA and genes. Here the V and J calls rest on TCRdb's processing, not on the authors' analysis. In this sample the table shows 500,000 or so distinct CDR3 sequences, roughly a sixth of which occur a single time. The top ten clonotypes cover about 16% of the sample.

Overall study outcomes, separate from this receptor: Sample size was not statistically predetermined, and blinding of investigators to group allocation was not performed. Most expanded thyroid clonotypes (frequency above 0.001) were also found in blood, which suggests that blood repertoires may mirror thyroid immune responses. A 13 V-J signature model separated ophthalmopathy from stable hyperthyroidism, with approximately 86% sensitivity and 81.08% specificity in cross-validation and 80%/75% in testing. In validation, the model predicted progression to ophthalmopathy with about 71% sensitivity and approximately 78% specificity, a median of about six months before onset.

The source material was blood. The sequence is built from TRBV12-3 or TRBV12-4 and TRBJ1-5; a confident D gene designation cannot be given. This clonotype originated in a woman aged 18-29 years with Graves' ophthalmopathy. The nucleotide sequence is TGTGCCAGCAGTTTAGGATCTAACCAGGCCCAGCATTTT. Translated, it gives CASSLGSNQAQHF.